This T cell receptor beta chain was found in a study of cytomegalovirus exposure and HLA in healthy donors. Findings and limits, study-wide: Presence/absence analyses supposed approximately even sequencing depth among donors. The study listed some 160 cytomegalovirus-associated TCR beta chains. The study carried out a later analysis of TCR beta sequences. It associated roughly 17,000 of them with specific HLA alleles at a false discovery rate of 0.05.

For this clone: Its antigen remains unidentified.

60 Vbeta and 13 Jbeta primers were used in PCR. TCRdb's table, derived via immunoSEQ multiplex PCR, lists solely in-frame clones and lacks some. Among approximately 270,000 clones listed, about 80% were seen once. After removal of 6 bases from V and 4 bases from J, the junction contained 5 bases not matched to a gene. CDR1 and CDR2 (germline): MNHEY, SMNVEV (reference sequence). The CDR3 runs to 14 residues. The clonotype comes from a girl between 2 and 10 years old in good health and CMV-seronegative. The sample taken for sequencing was PBMCs. This chain uses TRBV27 with TRBJ2-2, with TRBD1 matching over 7 bases. In DNA, the CDR3 is TGTGCCAGCAGCGACAGGGTTGGCACCGGGGAGCTGTTTTTT. Translating gives CASSDRVGTGELFF.